These 10 T cell receptor beta chains share one sample of origin, sequenced in a study of OX40 agonist ivuxolimab in advanced cancers. Using immunoSEQ multiplex PCR, the repertoire was profiled, and TCRdb retains in-frame clones only, with some absent. The sample carries 120,000 or so clones, 89% recorded once. The sample here was CD4+ or CD8+ T cells sorted from blood, taken in a trial of the OX40 agonist ivuxolimab. The source is an adult with an advanced solid tumor such as melanoma, head and neck, liver or kidney cancer.

This clone was detected only a few times. The rearrangement joins TRBV4-2 to TRBJ1-2; 7 positions agree with TRBD1. J gave up 4 bases and V 3 bases, and 8 bases lay outside the gene matches. The CDR3 consists of 15 residues. CDR1 LGHNA and CDR2 YNFKEQ come from the germline V gene. CDR3: CASSQGEDRSYGYTF. CDR3 nucleotide sequence: TGTGCCAGCAGCCAGGGAGAGGACAGGTCCTATGGCTACACCTTC.

The chain carries TRBV11-3 and TRBJ2-6; D is unclear. Trimming pared 8 bases from V and 2 bases from J, leaving 7 bases between. Germline assignment: CDR1 SGHNT and CDR2 YENEEA. This CDR3 spans 13 amino acids. The CDR3 sequence: CASGIAGANVLTF. The CDR3 DNA reads TGTGCCAGCGGTATCGCTGGGGCCAACGTCCTGACTTTC.

This clone has a single count. The V and J genes are TRBV7-6 and TRBJ2-1, with 7 bases aligning to TRBD2. V lost 1 base and J lost 11; bases outside the gene matches: 8. The CDR3 totals 14 residues. Germline V gene data show CDR1 as SGHVS and CDR2 as FNYEAQ. The DNA for the CDR3 is TGTGCCAGCAGCTTAGGGGCGGGGGAGAAACAGCAGTTCTTC. Translated, it gives CASSLGAGEKQQFF.

V gene TRBV15 combines with J gene TRBJ1-1; D is possibly TRBD1 (6 bases). V dropped 1 base and J dropped 4 bases, with 7 bases sitting between them. Looked up from germline, CDR1 is LNHNV and CDR2 is YYDKDF (reference sequence). The CDR3 runs 13 residues. Written as DNA, the CDR3 is TGTGCCACCAGCAGAGCGGACAGCACTGAAGCTTTCTTT. Translation: CATSRADSTEAFF.

This clone was counted a single time. The J gene is TRBJ2-7, the V gene TRBV7-2; maybe TRBD2 (7 bases). Trimming cost V 5 bases and J 7 bases, with 18 bases left between them. Germline V gene data show CDR1 as SGHTA and CDR2 as FQGNSA. The length of the CDR3 is 14 residues. The CDR3 DNA follows: TGTGCCAGCAGCCTAGGGGGGGACACTTTAGAGCAGTACTTC. It codes for CASSLGGDTLEQYF.

The chain recombines TRBV5-1 with TRBJ1-2; TRBD1 is a possible D gene (6 bases). Trimming took 4 bases from V and 4 from J, leaving 17 bases between them. Germline V gene sequence: CDR1 SGHRS, CDR2 YFSETQ. The CDR3 has 15 residues. CDR3 DNA: TGCGCCAGCAGCCCGTGGACAGAAGAACTCTATGGCTACACCTTC. This encodes CASSPWTEELYGYTF.

The CDR3, as DNA: TGTGCCAGCAGCCCCCCAGGGGGCCTAGGGATTCAGTACTTC. This sequence encodes CASSPPGGLGIQYF. This chain joins TRBV6-5 and TRBJ2-4; 8 positions match TRBD1. The germline CDR1 and CDR2 sequences are MNHEY and SVGAGI. The ends lost 6 bases at V and 10 bases at J; junction bases unmatched: 11. This CDR3 is built from 14 residues.

The chain links TRBV15 to TRBJ1-3; D unresolved. V lost 4 bases to trimming and J lost 0 bases, with 13 bases between them. CDR1 LNHNV and CDR2 YYDKDF come from the germline V gene (reference sequence). CDR3 length: 16 amino acids. The chain's CDR3 is CATSIRRQVSGNTIYF. In DNA form, the CDR3 reads TGTGCCACCAGCATCCGACGTCAGGTCTCTGGAAACACCATATATTTT.

CDR3 region: CAPAAGLADFPFYNEQFF. The CDR3 DNA reads TGTGCCCCAGCGGCTGGGCTAGCGGACTTTCCCTTCTACAATGAGCAGTTCTTC. The rearrangement links TRBV27 to TRBJ2-1, with TRBD2 matching over 7 bases. With 11 bases clipped from V and 3 bases from J, the junction kept 22 bases outside the gene matches. This CDR3 has 18 amino acids. CDR1 and CDR2 (germline): MNHEY, SMNVEV (reference sequence).

V usage is TRBV4-3 and J usage is TRBJ1-1; D is perhaps TRBD1 (5 bases). This CDR3 is 15 amino acids long. Trimming removed 0 bases from V and 5 bases from J, with 13 bases in between. Germline-derived CDR1 and CDR2 are LGHNA and YSLEER. CDR3 in DNA: TGCGCCAGCAGCCAAGATCTGGCGGGGGGGACTGAAGCTTTCTTT. Amino acid sequence: CASSQDLAGGTEAFF.